What follows are 26 T cell receptor beta chains derived from one specimen sequenced in a study of blood T cell repertoires in COVID-19. Here immunoSEQ multiplex PCR was the method, and the copy in TCRdb shows in-frame clones only, minus some. The table has about 75,000 clones, roughly 90% seen once. The sequenced material came from peripheral blood. These receptors all come from a human donor in a cohort sampled during active COVID-19.

The gene calls are TRBV12-5 and TRBJ1-1; D is uncertain. V lost 3 bases, J lost 4 bases, and 6 bases lay in between. The CDR3 has 12 amino acids. Germline CDR1 and CDR2: LGHNT and FRNRAP. The CDR3 sequence is CASGFPSTEAFF. The CDR3 DNA reads TGTGCTAGTGGTTTTCCCAGCACTGAAGCTTTCTTT.

V usage is TRBV9 and J usage is TRBJ2-7; TRBD2 matches at 11 bases. Trimming took 6 bases from V and 0 from J; bases not matched to a gene: 2. The germline V gene encodes CDR1 SGDLS and CDR2 YYNGEE. CDR3 length: 14 amino acids. This CDR3 reads CASNTSGSSYEQYF. DNA for the CDR3: TGTGCCAGCAACACTAGCGGGAGCTCCTACGAGCAGTACTTC.

The rearrangement uses TRBV6-5 and TRBJ1-6; D might be TRBD1 (6 bases). This CDR3 is 15 amino acids long. Trimming left V 9 bases short and J 9 bases short, with 21 bases between. Germline lookup yields CDR1 MNHEY and CDR2 SVGAGI. The CDR3: CASRQASQRISPLHF. In DNA form, the CDR3 reads TGTGCCAGTAGACAGGCCTCACAACGGATTTCACCCCTCCACTTT.

J is TRBJ2-7 and V is TRBV6-5, with D possibly being TRBD2 (5 bases). V lost 6 bases and J lost 0, with 9 bases in between. Germline V gene sequence: CDR1 MNHEY, CDR2 SVGAGI. This CDR3 has 13 amino acids. CDR3 amino acids: CASRSGFSYEQYF. The CDR3 nucleotides are TGTGCCAGCAGATCGGGGTTCTCCTACGAGCAGTACTTC.

The chain employs TRBV18 and TRBJ1-1; D is unclear. The CDR3 sequence is 15 residues long. Germline lookup yields CDR1 KGHSH and CDR2 LQKENI. V lost 1 base and J 3 bases, leaving 12 bases between the germline ends. CDR3 loop: CASSPLNPGDTEAFF. The CDR3 DNA is TGTGCCAGCTCACCACTCAATCCGGGTGACACTGAAGCTTTCTTT.

The chain joins TRBV28 to TRBJ1-2; TRBD1 matches 7 bases. V was clipped by 6 bases and J by 5 bases; unmatched bases: 3. Germline V CDR1 and CDR2: MDHEN, SYDVKM. This CDR3 comprises 12 residues. The CDR3 DNA is TGTGCCAGCAGACAGGGGATGTATGGCTACACCTTC. Translating it yields CASRQGMYGYTF.

This chain uses TRBV7-2 with TRBJ2-7; D uncertain. With 5 bases removed from V and 0 bases from J, the gap between germline ends came to 14 bases. There are 15 residues in the CDR3. From germline, CDR1 is SGHTA and CDR2 FQGNSA. CDR3 DNA: TGTGCCAGCAGCCCGGTAGGCGGTTACTCCTACGAGCAGTACTTC. Protein product: CASSPVGGYSYEQYF.

This clone was seen a single time. The chain recombines TRBV6-5 with TRBJ1-4; the D gene is possibly TRBD1 (6 bases). Germline lookup yields CDR1 MNHEY and CDR2 SVGAGI. The CDR3 extends over 15 amino acids. The V end lost 7 bases, the J end lost 4 bases, and 16 bases lay between the germline ends. Written as DNA, the CDR3 is TGTGCCAGCAACAGGGCAGGGACGTTTAATGAAAAACTGTTTTTT. This encodes CASNRAGTFNEKLFF.

Written as DNA, the CDR3 is TGCGCCAGCAGCCAGCCGGGACAGAATTCACCCCTCCACTTT. Translation: CASSQPGQNSPLHF. V gene TRBV4-1 combines with J gene TRBJ1-6, with 7 bases matching TRBD1. Trimming at V came to 3 bases and at J to 7 bases, leaving 3 bases not matched to a gene. Germline V CDR1 and CDR2: MGHRA, YSYEKL. The CDR3 is 14 residues long.

The V call is TRBV21-1, the J call TRBJ2-3; the DNA was not used to check the table's D call, TRBD1. TRBV21-1 is a pseudogene. The CDR3 runs to 18 residues. CDR3 region: CASSTRNRAPHCTDTQYF. In nucleotides, the CDR3 is TGTGCCAGCAGCACGCGGAACAGGGCCCCCCACTGCACAGATACGCAGTATTTT.

This clone has a single count. The chain uses TRBV7-9 and TRBJ2-1; 7 nucleotides align to TRBD2. This CDR3 has 13 residues. Germline CDR1 is SEHNR and CDR2 is FQNEAQ (reference sequence). V gave up 5 bases and J gave up 10 bases; unmatched junction bases: 8. CDR3 bases: TGTGCCAGCAGCACGGGGGGTATCGCGGAGCAGTTCTTC. Its translation is CASSTGGIAEQFF.

The V gene is TRBV6-1, the J gene TRBJ2-1, with 7 bases identical to TRBD1. The V gene end was trimmed by 2 bases and the J gene end by 8 bases; junction bases not matched to a gene: 6. The CDR3 consists of 14 residues. Germline V gives CDR1 MNHNS, CDR2 SASEGT. In DNA, the CDR3 is TGTGCCAGCAGTGAAAAGGGGGCTGTAGATGAGCAGTTCTTC. Protein sequence: CASSEKGAVDEQFF.

The rearrangement uses TRBV5-5 and TRBJ2-1; D uncertain. Trimming pared 0 bases from V and 4 bases from J, leaving 8 bases between. The CDR3 covers 14 residues. In germline, CDR1 is SGHKS, CDR2 YYEKEE (reference sequence). CDR3 amino acids: CASSLDSIYNEQFF. CDR3 DNA: TGTGCCAGCAGCTTGGACAGTATTTACAATGAGCAGTTCTTC.

The genes are TRBV28 and TRBJ2-7, with 9 bases aligning to TRBD1. Germline trimming cut 1 base from V and 2 bases from J; bases unmatched to any gene: 12. CDR3 length: 18 amino acids. CDR1 is MDHEN, CDR2 SYDVKM, per germline. The CDR3 DNA sequence: TGTGCCAGCAGTTTATTTTTGACAGGGGGTACCCCCCCCTACGAGCAGTACTTC. Translation gives CASSLFLTGGTPPYEQYF. The complete variable domain, with remaining parts taken from reference TRBV28 and TRBJ2-7, reads DVKVTQSSRYLVKRTGEKVFLECVQDMDHENMFWYRQDPGLGLRLIYFSYDVKMKEKGDIPEGYSVSREKKERFSLILESASTNQTSMYLCASSLFLTGGTPPYEQYFGPGTRLTVT.

The chain links TRBV25-1 to TRBJ2-5, with 8 bases lining up with TRBD2. Per the germline V gene, CDR1 is MGHDK and CDR2 is SYGVNS. This CDR3 has 15 residues. With V trimmed by 7 bases and J by 5 bases, 12 bases remained unmatched. CDR3 in DNA: TGTGCCAGCACAATCCGCCTCCGGGGGGGTGAGACCCAGTACTTC. This encodes CASTIRLRGGETQYF.

The J gene is TRBJ1-1, the V gene TRBV4-1; D call uncertain. Germline CDR1 and CDR2: MGHRA and YSYEKL. CDR3 length equals 16 residues. Trimming took 4 bases from V and 0 from J, leaving 15 bases between them. The CDR3 protein is CASSRGGAGVNTEAFF. DNA for the CDR3: TGCGCCAGCAGCCGGGGAGGTGCTGGGGTGAACACTGAAGCTTTCTTT.

The rearrangement uses TRBV3-1 (or the pseudogene TRBV3-2) and TRBJ2-5; D unclear. Germline V gene data show CDR1 as LGHDT and CDR2 as YNNKEL (reference sequence). The V gene lost 4 bases and the J gene lost 0 bases, with 12 bases spanning the gap. This CDR3 is built from 15 residues. CDR3 in amino acids: CASSPQVGHQETQYF. CDR3 sequence (DNA): TGTGCCAGCAGCCCTCAGGTGGGTCACCAAGAGACCCAGTACTTC.

V and J are TRBV10-2 and TRBJ2-7, with 9 bases lining up with TRBD2. This CDR3 spans 14 amino acids. Germline lookup yields CDR1 WSHSY and CDR2 SAAADI. V lost 3 bases and J lost 4; bases outside the gene matches: 4. For the CDR3, the DNA is TGCGCCAGCAGTGATGCTAGCGGGGTATACGAGCAGTACTTC. Translated: CASSDASGVYEQYF.

The chain has TRBV7-8 and TRBJ2-7, with 9 bases aligning to TRBD2. CDR3 size: 14 residues. The germline gives CDR1 SGHVS, CDR2 FQNEAQ. V trimming: 0 bases; J trimming: 13 bases; junction bases outside the gene matches: 10. The CDR3 region is CASSLAGVSGSLYF. CDR3 coding DNA: TGTGCCAGCAGCTTAGCGGGGGTTAGCGGGAGTTTATACTTC.

The chain carries TRBV24-1 and TRBJ1-5; no firm D call. The V gene's germline CDR1 is KGHDR and CDR2 SFDVKD. V lost 7 bases to trimming and J lost 2 bases, with 8 bases between them. The CDR3 is 13 residues long. The CDR3: CATRGSGNQPQHF. The CDR3 region has the DNA TGTGCCACCAGGGGCTCTGGCAATCAGCCCCAGCATTTT.

The rearrangement links TRBV13 to TRBJ2-1; D not certain. The V gene lost 3 bases and the J gene lost 4 bases, with 4 bases spanning the gap. The germline V gene encodes CDR1 PRHDT and CDR2 FYEKMQ (reference sequence). The CDR3 covers 12 residues. DNA of the CDR3: TGTGCCAGCAGCTTGAGATACAATGAGCAGTTCTTC. Amino acids: CASSLRYNEQFF. Combining the CDR3 with reference TRBV13 and TRBJ2-1 gives the whole variable domain AAGVIQSPRHLIKEKRETATLKCYPIPRHDTVYWYQQGPGQDPQFLISFYEKMQSDKGSIPDRFSAQQFSDYHSELNMSSLELGDSALYFCASSLRYNEQFFGPGTRLTVL.

The chain recombines TRBV7-2 with TRBJ1-1; a possible D gene is TRBD1 (6 bases). CDR3 length equals 12 residues. Per the germline V gene, CDR1 is SGHTA and CDR2 is FQGNSA. Trimming pared 11 bases from V and 3 bases from J, leaving 13 bases between. For the CDR3, the DNA is TGTGCCGAACTAACAGGGCACACTGAAGCTTTCTTT. This sequence encodes CAELTGHTEAFF.

The rearrangement joins TRBV6-2 or TRBV6-3 to TRBJ2-7; 8 nucleotides match TRBD1. CDR3 size: 15 residues. The J segment lost 1 base and the V segment lost 6 bases, leaving 8 bases of the junction unmatched. Germline V CDR1 and CDR2: MNHEY, SVGEGT. The CDR3 DNA reads TGTGCCAGCAGCCCCCAGACAGGGGCGTCCTACGAGCAGTACTTC. Translated: CASSPQTGASYEQYF.

The table lists this clone with a few counts. The chain uses TRBV9 and TRBJ2-2; 8 bases match TRBD2. Germline CDR1 reads SGDLS; CDR2 reads YYNGEE. Trimming cost V 2 bases and J 5 bases; bases outside gene matches: 8. CDR3 length: 16 amino acids. The CDR3 loop reads CASSVSAGDRTGELFF. In DNA, the CDR3 is TGTGCCAGCAGCGTTTCAGCGGGAGATCGGACCGGGGAGCTGTTTTTT. The variable domain in full, with the rest retrieved from reference TRBV9 and TRBJ2-2, is DSGVTQTPKHLITATGQRVTLRCSPRSGDLSVYWYQQSLDQGLQFLIQYYNGEERAKGNILERFSAQQFPDLHSELNLSSLELGDSALYFCASSVSAGDRTGELFFGEGSRLTVL.

This clone was seen a single time. The chain uses TRBV7-8 and TRBJ1-5; D not certain. CDR1 SGHVS and CDR2 FQNEAQ come from the germline V gene. The CDR3 is 15 residues long. V dropped 5 bases and J dropped 6 bases, with 17 bases sitting between them. CDR3 loop: CASSREGRWSQPQHF. Here the CDR3 DNA reads TGTGCCAGCAGCCGAGAAGGCAGATGGAGTCAGCCCCAGCATTTT. The full variable domain, completed using reference TRBV7-8 and TRBJ1-5, is GAGVSQSPRYKVAKRGQDVALRCDPISGHVSLFWYQQALGQGPEFLTYFQNEAQLDKSGLPSDRFFAERPEGSVSTLKIQRTQQEDSAVYLCASSREGRWSQPQHFGDGTRLSIL.

This clone was detected once. The gene calls are TRBV25-1 and TRBJ2-2, with 11 nucleotides matching TRBD1. The V gene's germline CDR1 is MGHDK and CDR2 SYGVNS. V was pared by 3 bases and J by 3 bases, with 0 bases of the junction left unmatched. The CDR3 is 15 amino acids. The CDR3 DNA sequence: TGTGCCAGCAGTGAGGACAGGGGGCACACCGGGGAGCTGTTTTTT. Its translation: CASSEDRGHTGELFF.